The rows below give T cell receptor beta chains drawn from one sample of a study of shared clonotypes between healthy human individuals. TCRdb's copy holds only in-frame clones and misses some; the assay was immunoSEQ multiplex PCR. The sample records 1,500,000 or so clones, about 96% being singletons. Sample: naive CD4+ T cells sorted from blood. The receptors derive from a man aged 25 to 45 in good health. Both conserved end residues are trimmed from each CDR3.

TRBJ2-7,TRBV28,ASRRRPTYEQY
TRBJ1-1,TRBV29-1,SASGDRNTEAF
TRBJ1-1,TRBV19,ASSLGQNTEAF
TRBJ1-5,TRBV18,ASSPFSGLSNQPQH
TRBJ1-2,TRBV5-1,ASSQGAGSSYGYT
TRBJ2-6,TRBV30,AWRGVGANVLT
TRBJ2-3,TRBV7-2,ASSSASGGNTQY
TRBJ2-7,TRBV27,ASSRLAGVYEQY
TRBJ1-2,TRBV28,ASSEGTPSET
TRBJ1-2,TRBV7-9,ASSLGQYGYT
TRBJ1-2,TRBV5-1,ASSYLGTPSGGYT
TRBJ2-7,TRBV6-1,ASRVRGLSYEQY
TRBJ1-2,TRBV2,ASSRIPAGYT
TRBJ2-1,TRBV9,ASSVRLAGFYEQF
TRBJ2-3,TRBV29-1,SVLLGRIPQY
TRBJ1-1,TRBV6-1,ASSELGFETEAF
TRBJ1-2,TRBV18,ASSPPSGGYT
TRBJ2-3,TRBV28,ASRGGGTDTQY
TRBJ1-4,TRBV19,ASGTGATNEKLF
TRBJ1-5,TRBV5-1,ASSLTPILTGQPQH
TRBJ1-2,TRBV2,ASNVGSNYGYT
TRBJ1-2,TRBV28,ASSPLSRSGYYGYT
TRBJ2-1,TRBV11-3,ASSLRSSSYNEQF
TRBJ2-1,TRBV28,ASLSGIYNEQF
TRBJ2-7,TRBV5-1,ASNCPKSRPGYEQY
TRBJ1-2,TRBV2,ASTFRVYGYT
TRBJ2-2,TRBV28,ASRSRGKGTDTGELF
TRBJ1-3,TRBV7-2,ASSLVVGDSGNTIY
TRBJ2-7,TRBV5-4,ASSLMGGAYEQY
TRBJ2-2,TRBV27,ASSLQGAFVGELF
TRBJ2-3,TRBV18,ASSNRGPSTDTQY
TRBJ2-1,TRBV7-2,ASSMGRTYNEQF
TRBJ2-1,TRBV6-5,ASSQGQYNEQF
TRBJ2-7,TRBV7-2,ASSLYRESSYEQY
TRBJ2-1,TRBV28,ASSRLSLTAYNEQF
TRBJ2-3,TRBV6-6,ASSYRRGSTDTQY
TRBJ2-1,TRBV27,ASSLRLNNEQF
TRBJ1-3,TRBV5-6,ASSLGPGNTIY
TRBJ2-3,TRBV5-1,ASSLLAGEADTQY
TRBJ1-3,TRBV6-1,ASNGPPSGNTIY
TRBJ2-7,TRBV27,ASSLGPRDYEQY